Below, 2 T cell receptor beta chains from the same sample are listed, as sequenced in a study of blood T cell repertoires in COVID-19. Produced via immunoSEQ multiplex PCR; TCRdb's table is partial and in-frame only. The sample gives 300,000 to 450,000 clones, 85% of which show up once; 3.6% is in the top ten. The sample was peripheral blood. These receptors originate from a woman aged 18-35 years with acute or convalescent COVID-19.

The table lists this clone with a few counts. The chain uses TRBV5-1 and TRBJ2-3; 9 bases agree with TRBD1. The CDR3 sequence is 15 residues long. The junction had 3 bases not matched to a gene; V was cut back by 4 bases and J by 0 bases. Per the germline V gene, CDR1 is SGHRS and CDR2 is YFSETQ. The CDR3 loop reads CASSRGTGSTDTQYF. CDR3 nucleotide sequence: TGCGCCAGCAGCCGCGGGACAGGGAGCACAGATACGCAGTATTTT.

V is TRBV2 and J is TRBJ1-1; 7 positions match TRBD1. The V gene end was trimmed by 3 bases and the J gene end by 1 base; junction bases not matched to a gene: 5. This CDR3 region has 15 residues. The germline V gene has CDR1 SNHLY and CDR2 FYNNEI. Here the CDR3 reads CASSDVQGGNTEAFF. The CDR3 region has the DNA TGTGCCAGCAGTGATGTGCAGGGGGGGAACACTGAAGCTTTCTTT.